Below are 28 T cell receptor beta chains sequenced from a single sample in a study of blood T cell repertoires in COVID-19. The data were produced by immunoSEQ multiplex PCR, yet TCRdb's version contains in-frame clones alone and is incomplete. The table includes tens of thousands of clones, about 90% detected once. Sequencing was carried out using peripheral blood. All receptors come from a man in his fifties or sixties with acute or convalescent COVID-19.

The rearrangement links TRBV24-1 to TRBJ2-3, with D perhaps matching TRBD1 (5 bases). This CDR3 has 14 amino acids. V gave up 7 bases and J gave up 0 bases, with 10 bases separating them. In germline, CDR1 is KGHDR, CDR2 SFDVKD. The CDR3 DNA sequence: TGTGCCACCAGGAGACAGTTAAGCACAGATACGCAGTATTTT. It is translated as CATRRQLSTDTQYF.

The chain combines TRBV6-5 with TRBJ2-3, with D possibly being TRBD1 (6 bases). V was pared by 4 bases and J by 2 bases, with 10 bases between. There are 14 residues in the CDR3. Germline CDR1 reads MNHEY; CDR2 reads SVGAGI. CDR3 loop: CASSWDTNTDTQYF. CDR3 DNA sequence: TGTGCCAGCAGTTGGGACACAAACACAGATACGCAGTATTTT.

This clone appeared once. The CDR3 sequence: CASSVRSGDTGELFF. DNA of the CDR3: TGTGCCAGCAGCGTTAGATCGGGGGACACCGGGGAGCTGTTTTTT. The chain is built from TRBV9 and TRBJ2-2; maybe TRBD2 (6 bases). From germline, CDR1 is SGDLS and CDR2 YYNGEE. Trimming left V 2 bases short and J 3 bases short, with 11 bases between. The CDR3 length is 15 residues.

The chain employs TRBV19 and TRBJ1-1; D possibly corresponds to TRBD1 (6 bases). Germline values: CDR1 LNHDA, CDR2 SQIVND (reference sequence). There are 16 residues in the CDR3. Trimming pared 3 bases from V and 0 bases from J, leaving 14 bases between. CDR3 residues: CASSMTGTFLNTEAFF. In nucleotides, the CDR3 is TGTGCCAGTAGTATGACAGGAACTTTTTTGAACACTGAAGCTTTCTTT.

The chain recombines TRBV9 with TRBJ1-2; TRBD1 matches at 8 bases. The CDR3 has 13 amino acids. Germline values: CDR1 SGDLS, CDR2 YYNGEE. After removal of 3 bases from V and 7 bases from J, the junction contained 5 bases not matched to a gene. For the CDR3, the DNA is TGTGCCAGCAGCGACCCGACAGGGGCTGGCTACACCTTC. Amino acid sequence: CASSDPTGAGYTF.

V usage is TRBV6-5 and J usage is TRBJ2-2; TRBD2 aligns across 9 bases. Germline assignment: CDR1 MNHEY and CDR2 SVGAGI. The CDR3 is 13 residues long. V lost 6 bases to trimming and J lost 5 bases; unmatched junction nucleotides: 1. The CDR3 nucleotides read TGTGCCAGCAGGCGGGGGGGGACCGGGGAGCTGTTTTTT. It specifies CASRRGGTGELFF.

The chain employs TRBV5-6 and TRBJ2-7, with 8 positions matching TRBD1. Germline values: CDR1 SGHDT, CDR2 YYEEEE. The CDR3 runs to 14 residues. Unmatched junction bases numbered 4, after V lost 2 bases and J lost 3 bases. CDR3 nucleotide sequence: TGTGCCAGCAGCTTCTGGGACAGGCACTACGAGCAGTACTTC. Protein: CASSFWDRHYEQYF.

The chain uses TRBV6-6 and TRBJ2-7; TRBD2 might be the D (6 bases). The CDR3 consists of 14 residues. Germline V gene data show CDR1 as MNHNY and CDR2 as SVGAGI (reference sequence). Trimming removed 3 bases from V and 5 bases from J, with 14 bases in between. The CDR3: CASSYMREVNEQYF. The CDR3 DNA follows: TGTGCCAGCAGTTATATGCGGGAAGTAAACGAGCAGTACTTC.

The genes are TRBV5-1 and TRBJ1-2; 10 bases agree with TRBD1. V dropped 0 bases and J dropped 4; count of bases not matched to a gene: 3. Germline V gives CDR1 SGHRS, CDR2 YFSETQ. CDR3 length: 15 amino acids. CDR3 sequence reads: CASSLEGQGTYGYTF. CDR3 coding DNA: TGCGCCAGCAGCTTGGAGGGACAGGGGACCTATGGCTACACCTTC.

This clone was recorded only once. The chain links TRBV2 to TRBJ2-3; D remains unclear. Trimming pared 3 bases from V and 0 bases from J, leaving 13 bases between. CDR1 and CDR2 (germline): SNHLY, FYNNEI. There are 16 residues in the CDR3. Here the CDR3 reads CASSEAPSLSTDTQYF. The CDR3 DNA sequence: TGTGCCAGCAGTGAGGCACCATCCCTTAGCACAGATACGCAGTATTTT. Drawing the rest from reference TRBV2 and TRBJ2-3, the complete variable domain is EPEVTQTPSHQVTQMGQEVILRCVPISNHLYFYWYRQILGQKVEFLVSFYNNEISEKSEIFDDQFSVERPDGSNFTLKIRSTKLEDSAMYFCASSEAPSLSTDTQYFGPGTRLTVL.

V gene TRBV7-8 combines with J gene TRBJ2-7; TRBD2 agrees at 10 bases. This CDR3 has 15 amino acids. CDR1 and CDR2 from the germline V gene are SGHVS and FQNEAQ. The junction had 6 bases not matched to a gene; V was cut back by 4 bases and J by 3 bases. The CDR3 DNA follows: TGTGCCAGCAGCTCCGCTAGCGGGAGATTCTACGAGCAGTACTTC. This gives the protein CASSSASGRFYEQYF.

The chain combines TRBV19 with TRBJ1-1, with D perhaps matching TRBD1 (5 bases). V lost 0 bases to trimming and J lost 7 bases, with 9 bases between them. The CDR3 has 13 amino acids. CDR1 LNHDA and CDR2 SQIVND come from the germline V gene (reference sequence). The CDR3 protein is CASSIDRVHEAFF. The CDR3 region has the DNA TGTGCCAGTAGTATAGACAGGGTACATGAAGCTTTCTTT. The full variable domain, its missing parts supplied by reference TRBV19 and TRBJ1-1, is DGGITQSPKYLFRKEGQNVTLSCEQNLNHDAMYWYRQDPGQGLRLIYYSQIVNDFQKGDIAEGYSVSREKKESFPLTVTSAQKNPTAFYLCASSIDRVHEAFFGQGTRLTVV.

V is TRBV7-3 and J is TRBJ2-1; D is uncertain. V lost 2 bases to trimming and J lost 9 bases, with 8 bases between them. Germline lookup yields CDR1 SGHTA and CDR2 FQGTGA. CDR3 size: 12 residues. Here the CDR3 reads CASSLGISEQFF. CDR3 sequence (DNA): TGTGCCAGCAGCTTAGGTATTAGTGAGCAGTTCTTC.

In its sample, this clone was seen a few times. This chain links TRBV27 with TRBJ2-7; TRBD2 agrees at 11 bases. Per germline, CDR1 MNHEY and CDR2 SMNVEV (reference sequence). The V gene end was trimmed by 8 bases and the J gene end by 0 bases; junction bases not matched to a gene: 21. The CDR3 is 20 residues long. The CDR3, as DNA: TGTGCCAGCTCAAGGTTCGCCGATCAGGGACTAGCGGTGGGCTCCTACGAGCAGTACTTC. It yields the protein CASSRFADQGLAVGSYEQYF.

A single count supports this clone. The chain combines TRBV6-5 with TRBJ2-2; 8 nucleotides match TRBD2. The trim removed 8 bases at V and 8 bases at J, leaving 10 bases unmatched. Germline V gives CDR1 MNHEY, CDR2 SVGAGI. This CDR3 comprises 14 residues. The CDR3 reads CASALAGPQGELFF. The CDR3 nucleotides are TGTGCCAGCGCCCTAGCGGGCCCTCAAGGGGAGCTGTTTTTT.

This sequence joins TRBV5-1 and TRBJ1-4, with D uncertain. The V gene lost 0 bases and the J gene lost 7 bases, with 10 bases spanning the gap. Germline values: CDR1 SGHRS, CDR2 YFSETQ. The CDR3 is 14 residues long. The CDR3 here is CASSLGTDGEKLFF. The CDR3 DNA follows: TGCGCCAGCAGCTTGGGAACTGATGGTGAAAAACTGTTTTTT.

The rearrangement uses TRBV7-2 and TRBJ2-1; D perhaps matches TRBD2 (7 bases). The CDR3 contains 15 residues. The germline V gene has CDR1 SGHTA and CDR2 FQGNSA. V lost 1 base, J lost 6 bases, and 13 bases lay in between. CDR3 bases: TGTGCCAGCAGCTTAGGGGGGGGGCGCGTCAATGAGCAGTTCTTC. This translates into CASSLGGGRVNEQFF. Looking up the rest from reference TRBV7-2 and TRBJ2-1 gives the full variable domain: GAGVSQSPSNKVTEKGKDVELRCDPISGHTALYWYRQSLGQGLEFLIYFQGNSAPDKSGLPSDRFSAERTGGSVSTLTIQRTQQEDSAVYLCASSLGGGRVNEQFFGPGTRLTVL.

A single count supports this clone. Written as DNA, the CDR3 is TGTGCCAGCCGGGTTGAGGGAGATACGCAGTATTTT. Its translation is CASRVEGDTQYF. V is TRBV6-5 and J is TRBJ2-3; a weak D match, TRBD2 (5 bases). The CDR3 has 12 residues. Germline CDR1 and CDR2: MNHEY and SVGAGI. V shed 8 bases and J shed 5 bases, with 11 bases lying between them.

This chain uses TRBV19 with TRBJ1-5; D is unresolved. Germline V gene lookup returns CDR1 LNHDA and CDR2 SQIVND (reference sequence). The V end lost 3 bases, the J end lost 0 bases, and 18 bases lay between the germline ends. This CDR3 has 18 residues. The CDR3 DNA reads TGTGCCAGTAGTATCGATTCCGGGTGGTCTTATAGCAATCAGCCCCAGCATTTT. This translates into CASSIDSGWSYSNQPQHF.

V usage is TRBV2 and J usage is TRBJ2-3; 9 bases align to TRBD2. J gave up 0 bases and V 7 bases, and 14 bases lay outside the gene matches. Germline assignment: CDR1 SNHLY and CDR2 FYNNEI. The CDR3 sequence is 18 residues long. Here the CDR3 reads CASNSPAGGDFSTDTQYF. CDR3 sequence (DNA): TGTGCCAGCAATTCCCCAGCGGGAGGAGACTTTAGCACAGATACGCAGTATTTT.

The rearrangement uses TRBV13 and TRBJ2-7; the D gene is possibly TRBD2 (6 bases). The germline gives CDR1 PRHDT, CDR2 FYEKMQ (reference sequence). The CDR3 is 14 amino acids. Trimming took off 2 bases at V and 0 bases at J, with 8 bases between the two ends. The DNA of the CDR3 is TGTGCCAGCAGCTTACGGGGGTACTCCTACGAGCAGTACTTC. Translating it yields CASSLRGYSYEQYF. The variable domain in full, completed from reference TRBV13 and TRBJ2-7, reads AAGVIQSPRHLIKEKRETATLKCYPIPRHDTVYWYQQGPGQDPQFLISFYEKMQSDKGSIPDRFSAQQFSDYHSELNMSSLELGDSALYFCASSLRGYSYEQYFGPGTRLTVT.

The chain joins TRBV15 to TRBJ1-4; no reliable D call. The germline gives CDR1 LNHNV, CDR2 YYDKDF (reference sequence). The CDR3 contains 13 residues. V was cut by 5 bases and J by 3 bases, with 7 bases left in between. Here the CDR3 DNA reads TGTGCCACCAGCGGGCAGCCTAATGAAAAACTGTTTTTT. Amino acid sequence: CATSGQPNEKLFF.

CDR3 residues: CASSQDRSRGYTF. CDR3 DNA: TGTGCCAGCAGCCAAGACAGGTCTCGGGGCTACACCTTC. The V call is TRBV14, the J call TRBJ1-2; D gene unclear. Germline assignment: CDR1 SGHDN and CDR2 FVKESK. V shed 0 bases and J shed 8 bases, with 10 bases lying between them. The CDR3 totals 13 residues.

This clone has a handful of counts. CDR3 DNA: TGTGCCAGCAGCTTTGCCGGTAGCGGGAGATACGAGCAGTACTTC. Amino acid sequence: CASSFAGSGRYEQYF. V is TRBV7-9 and J is TRBJ2-7; 9 bases are shared with TRBD2. Germline assignment: CDR1 SEHNR and CDR2 FQNEAQ (reference sequence). The CDR3 has 15 residues. V dropped 3 bases and J dropped 4; count of bases not matched to a gene: 7.

This clone has only one observation. The genes are TRBV7-3 and TRBJ2-1; 9 nucleotides line up with TRBD1. Trimming cost V 0 bases and J 4 bases; bases outside gene matches: 1. CDR1 SGHTA and CDR2 FQGTGA come from the germline V gene. This CDR3 is 15 amino acids long. DNA of the CDR3: TGTGCCAGCAGCTTAACGGGACAGGGTTACAATGAGCAGTTCTTC. It is translated as CASSLTGQGYNEQFF.

The genes are TRBV25-1 and TRBJ1-1, with a possible D match to TRBD1 (6 bases). V was clipped by 6 bases and J by 4 bases, with 12 bases between them. CDR3 length: 13 amino acids. CDR1 and CDR2 from the germline V gene are MGHDK and SYGVNS. CDR3 residues: CASRAGAFTEAFF. CDR3 nucleotide sequence: TGTGCCAGCAGGGCGGGGGCATTCACTGAAGCTTTCTTT.

V gene TRBV7-2 combines with J gene TRBJ1-1; D might be TRBD1 (6 bases). Per germline, CDR1 SGHTA and CDR2 FQGNSA. This CDR3 has 13 residues. Trimming shortened V by 1 base and J by 5 bases, and 8 bases separated the two germline ends. The chain's CDR3 is CASSLGGQTEAFF. The CDR3 DNA reads as TGTGCCAGCAGCTTAGGGGGGCAGACTGAAGCTTTCTTT.

The CDR3 loop reads CASSHWTAKKYNEQFF. The CDR3, as DNA: TGTGCCAGCAGCCATTGGACAGCGAAGAAATACAATGAGCAGTTCTTC. This chain connects TRBV14 to TRBJ2-1; perhaps TRBD1 as D (6 bases). Trimming took 3 bases from V and 4 from J, leaving 16 bases between them. The germline V gene has CDR1 SGHDN and CDR2 FVKESK. There are 16 residues in the CDR3.